The 27 T cell receptor beta chains listed next were all sequenced from one sample in a study of CD8 T cells in ankylosing spondylitis. TCRdb independently ran MiXCR on the 5' RACE reads; one entry per CDR3 protein. The sample gives around 39,000 distinct CDR3 sequences, 13% of which show up once; roughly 30% is in the top ten. The sample consisted of synovial fluid, either unsorted or a sorted T cell fraction (not recorded which). These receptors all stem from a male donor with ankylosing spondylitis.

In its sample, this clonotype was seen many times. The rearrangement links TRBV19 to TRBJ2-3; D not certain. Per the germline V gene, CDR1 is LNHDA and CDR2 is SQIVND (reference sequence). Trimming removed 3 bases from V and 3 bases from J, with 7 bases in between. The CDR3 sequence is 13 residues long. Here the CDR3 reads CASSIWRTDTQYF. The CDR3 DNA follows: TGTGCCAGTAGTATCTGGCGGACAGATACGCAGTATTTT.

The rearrangement uses TRBV11-2 and TRBJ2-7; D is unresolved. Looked up from germline, CDR1 is SGHAT and CDR2 is FQNNGV. The CDR3 contains 16 residues. Trimming took off 2 bases at V and 0 bases at J, with 14 bases between the two ends. The CDR3 here is CASSLRRGGSSYEQYF. CDR3 bases: TGTGCCAGCAGCTTAAGGCGCGGTGGTAGCTCCTACGAGCAGTACTTC.

J is TRBJ2-3 and V is TRBV28, with a possible D match to TRBD1 (6 bases). Germline V lookup: CDR1 MDHEN, CDR2 SYDVKM. Between the trimmed V and J ends, which lost 5 bases and 6 bases, there was a span of 15 bases. The CDR3 runs to 14 residues. The CDR3 nucleotides read TGTGCCAGCAGTAACTACAGGGTCGGGGATACGCAGTATTTT. Protein sequence: CASSNYRVGDTQYF. The full variable domain, rest sourced from reference TRBV28 and TRBJ2-3, is DVKVTQSSRYLVKRTGEKVFLECVQDMDHENMFWYRQDPGLGLRLIYFSYDVKMKEKGDIPEGYSVSREKKERFSLILESASTNQTSMYLCASSNYRVGDTQYFGPGTRLTVL.

Many counts were recorded for this clonotype. The chain uses TRBV7-9 and TRBJ2-1; D is uncertain. Per the germline V gene, CDR1 is SEHNR and CDR2 is FQNEAQ (reference sequence). Trimming shortened V by 2 bases and J by 8 bases, and 7 bases separated the two germline ends. The CDR3 has 12 amino acids. CDR3 amino acids: CASSLLSDEQFF. CDR3 nucleotides: TGTGCCAGCAGCTTATTGAGCGATGAGCAGTTCTTC.

This clonotype was counted a few times. A much larger clone lies a single base off, so this may be a read error. The chain employs TRBV10-3 and TRBJ2-1, with 11 bases that match TRBD2. CDR3 length equals 16 residues. Germline V CDR1 and CDR2: ENHRY, SYGVKD. The CDR3 DNA is TGTGCCATCAGTGGACTAGCGGGAAGGGGAGAGAATGAGCGGTTCTTC. Translated, it gives CAISGLAGRGENERFF.

This clonotype was seen more than once but under ten times. The chain couples TRBV10-2 to TRBJ2-1, with 9 bases lining up with TRBD2. V dropped 4 bases and J dropped 1; count of bases not matched to a gene: 5. Germline V gene data show CDR1 as WSHSY and CDR2 as SAAADI. CDR3 length: 16 residues. The CDR3: CASSVGGRGSYNEQFF. In DNA, the CDR3 is TGCGCCAGCAGTGTTGGCGGGAGGGGTTCCTACAATGAGCAGTTCTTC.

The table lists this clonotype with many counts. The J gene is TRBJ2-7, the V gene TRBV4-2, with a possible D match to TRBD1 (5 bases). The germline CDR1 and CDR2 sequences are LGHNA and YNFKEQ. The CDR3 spans 14 residues. Deletions cut 0 bases from V and 2 bases from J, with 8 bases between. CDR3 amino acids: CASSQEWGTYEQYF. The CDR3 DNA sequence: TGTGCCAGCAGCCAAGAGTGGGGCACCTACGAGCAGTACTTC.

This clonotype was picked up a small number of times. The chain employs TRBV5-4 and TRBJ2-7; 9 bases map to TRBD1. Germline CDR1 reads SGHNT; CDR2 reads YYREEE (reference sequence). Losses at the gene ends were 5 bases for V and 3 bases for J; bases not matched to a gene: 9. The CDR3 runs to 15 residues. DNA for the CDR3: TGTGCCAGCAGTTATCCGGGACAGGGTAGCTACGAGCAGTACTTC. Translating it yields CASSYPGQGSYEQYF. Filled out from reference TRBV5-4 and TRBJ2-7, the complete variable domain reads ETGVTQSPTHLIKTRGQQVTLRCSSQSGHNTVSWYQQALGQGPQFIFQYYREEENGRGNFPPRFSGLQFPNYSSELNVNALELDDSALYLCASSYPGQGSYEQYFGPGTRLTVT.

This chain joins TRBV5-6 and TRBJ2-5; 8 nucleotides align to TRBD2. The CDR3 has 14 residues. V shed 4 bases and J 5 bases; nucleotides not matched to a gene: 7. From germline, CDR1 is SGHDT and CDR2 YYEEEE. Written as DNA, the CDR3 is TGTGCCAGCAGCCGGATAGCGGGAACGGAGACCCAGTACTTC. Protein sequence: CASSRIAGTETQYF.

The gene calls are TRBV6-2 or TRBV6-3 and TRBJ2-7; 8 bases are a match to TRBD1. Germline V gene data show CDR1 as MNHEY and CDR2 as SVGEGT. V was pared by 4 bases and J by 5 bases, with 7 bases of the junction left unmatched. This CDR3 is built from 14 residues. The CDR3 DNA reads as TGTGCCAGCAGTTCGGGGACAGGTTCCGACGAGCAGTACTTC. As protein: CASSSGTGSDEQYF.

The chain combines TRBV11-2 with TRBJ1-4; no firm D call. Germline V gives CDR1 SGHAT, CDR2 FQNNGV. Trimming stripped 0 bases from V and 7 bases from J, with 12 bases between. The CDR3 runs to 15 residues. The CDR3 coding sequence is TGTGCCAGCAGCTTAGAGGGCCGGCCCCTTGAAAAACTGTTTTTT. This translates into CASSLEGRPLEKLFF.

This clonotype appeared a few times. V is TRBV7-2 and J is TRBJ1-2, with D possibly matching TRBD1 (6 bases). The CDR3 spans 14 residues. Trimming pared 2 bases from V and 4 bases from J, leaving 11 bases between. CDR1 is SGHTA, CDR2 FQGNSA, per germline. The CDR3 is CASSLSGGSYGYTF. For the CDR3, the DNA is TGTGCCAGCAGCTTATCGGGGGGCAGCTATGGCTACACCTTC.

V is TRBV4-1 and J is TRBJ2-1; D not resolved. With 1 base removed from V and 4 bases from J, the gap between germline ends came to 14 bases. The CDR3 is made up of 16 amino acids. CDR1 is MGHRA, CDR2 YSYEKL, per germline. In nucleotides, the CDR3 is TGCGCCAGCAGCCAAGTTCGAGGAGAAAGTTACAATGAGCAGTTCTTC. As protein: CASSQVRGESYNEQFF.

V usage is TRBV6-5 and J usage is TRBJ2-1; weak D call: TRBD2 (6 bases). V was clipped by 0 bases and J by 5 bases, with 14 bases between them. CDR3 length: 16 amino acids. Per germline, CDR1 MNHEY and CDR2 SVGAGI. The CDR3 loop is CASSYSIRLGHNEQFF. CDR3 sequence (DNA): TGTGCCAGCAGTTACTCGATTCGACTAGGACACAATGAGCAGTTCTTC.

The rearrangement links TRBV20-1 to TRBJ2-3, with a weak D call TRBD2 (6 bases). CDR3 length equals 14 residues. Germline CDR1 DFQATT, CDR2 SNEGSKA (reference sequence). The germline V and J ends were trimmed by 5 bases and 4 bases, with 16 bases remaining between them. CDR3 region: CSAAGGLGADTQYF. DNA of the CDR3: TGCAGTGCTGCAGGAGGGCTCGGGGCAGATACGCAGTATTTT.

The chain has TRBV7-9 and TRBJ2-1; 8 bases agree with TRBD2. The length of the CDR3 is 16 residues. CDR1 SEHNR and CDR2 FQNEAQ come from the germline V gene (reference sequence). The V segment lost 0 bases and the J segment 4 bases; nucleotides outside the gene matches: 5. The CDR3 reads CASSLARGLDYNEQFF. CDR3 DNA sequence: TGTGCCAGCAGCTTAGCCAGGGGACTAGATTACAATGAGCAGTTCTTC.

This clonotype was counted only a few times. The V call is TRBV28, the J call TRBJ2-7; possible D gene TRBD1, 6 bases. The V end lost 11 bases, the J end lost 4 bases, and 18 bases lay between the germline ends. This CDR3 contains 13 residues. CDR1 MDHEN and CDR2 SYDVKM come from the germline V gene. The CDR3 nucleotides are TGTGCCTCAAAAGCAGGGGTGACGTACGAGCAGTACTTC. Its protein product is CASKAGVTYEQYF.

The chain uses TRBV2 and TRBJ2-1, with 9 bases lining up with TRBD1. V gave up 6 bases and J gave up 7 bases; unmatched junction bases: 10. The CDR3 length is 15 residues. Germline values: CDR1 SNHLY, CDR2 FYNNEI. The CDR3 nucleotides are TGTGCCAGCAGACTGATGAGGACAGGGGAGAATGAGCAGTTCTTC. It yields the protein CASRLMRTGENEQFF.

This clonotype is medium-sized. The V gene is TRBV20-1, the J gene TRBJ2-7; a possible D gene is TRBD2 (5 bases). V shed 3 bases and J shed 2 bases, with 14 bases lying between them. CDR1 and CDR2 from the germline V gene are DFQATT and SNEGSKA (reference sequence). The CDR3 spans 14 residues. CDR3 nucleotide sequence: TGCAGTGCTAGGTCAGACCTGGGAGCCTACGAGCAGTACTTC. It specifies CSARSDLGAYEQYF.

The gene calls are TRBV4-3 and TRBJ1-1; D remains ambiguous. Germline V CDR1 and CDR2: LGHNA, YSLEER. The CDR3 runs 15 residues. V lost 1 base and J lost 5, with 14 bases in between. The chain's CDR3 is CASSQAWTEGTEAFF. CDR3 nucleotides: TGCGCCAGCAGCCAAGCATGGACCGAGGGAACTGAAGCTTTCTTT.

A few counts support this clonotype. The chain employs TRBV12-5 and TRBJ2-3; 9 bases are shared with TRBD2. The ends lost 6 bases at V and 2 bases at J; junction bases unmatched: 9. CDR3 length: 16 amino acids. The V gene's germline CDR1 is LGHNT and CDR2 FRNRAP. This CDR3 is CASGFLSGRFTDTQYF. The CDR3 DNA reads TGTGCTAGTGGCTTCCTAAGCGGGAGGTTCACAGATACGCAGTATTTT.

The rearrangement uses TRBV6-5 and TRBJ1-5, with no clear D. The CDR3 loop spans 16 amino acids. V was pared by 0 bases and J by 2 bases, with 11 bases between. The germline CDR1 and CDR2 sequences are MNHEY and SVGAGI. In DNA, the CDR3 is TGTGCCAGCAGTTACTCGAATGAGCCGGGCAATCAGCCCCAGCATTTT. Translating gives CASSYSNEPGNQPQHF.

Ten or more counts support this clonotype. V and J are TRBV11-2 and TRBJ2-1; 8 nucleotides match TRBD1. The germline CDR1 and CDR2 sequences are SGHAT and FQNNGV. Trimming cost V 5 bases and J 3 bases; bases outside gene matches: 9. The CDR3 totals 16 residues. CDR3 in DNA: TGTGCCAGCAGCCGTTTGTGGACAGGGAACTACAATGAGCAGTTCTTC. Its translation is CASSRLWTGNYNEQFF.

This chain joins TRBV5-1 and TRBJ2-1; D is perhaps TRBD1 or TRBD2 (5 bases each). V lost 4 bases and J 6 bases, leaving 14 bases between the germline ends. Germline CDR1 SGHRS, CDR2 YFSETQ. The CDR3 runs 14 residues. Here the CDR3 reads CASSPGSGGNEQFF. Written as DNA, the CDR3 is TGCGCCAGCAGCCCAGGGAGTGGGGGCAATGAGCAGTTCTTC.

This clonotype was seen repeatedly, ten times or more. The gene calls are TRBV4-3 and TRBJ1-6; the match to TRBD1 covers 8 bases. The CDR3 sequence is 15 residues long. The germline V gene encodes CDR1 LGHNA and CDR2 YSLEER. Trimming at V came to 1 base and at J to 9 bases, leaving 5 bases not matched to a gene. The CDR3 nucleotides read TGCGCCAGCAGCCAAGCGACAGGGGATAGTTCACCCCTCCACTTT. It encodes CASSQATGDSSPLHF.

Ten or more counts support this clonotype. The chain uses TRBV4-3 and TRBJ1-6, with a possible D match to TRBD1 (5 bases). Between the trimmed V and J ends, which lost 0 bases and 6 bases, there was a span of 12 bases. This CDR3 region has 16 residues. CDR1 and CDR2 from the germline V gene are LGHNA and YSLEER. As DNA, the CDR3 is TGCGCCAGCAGCCAAGATACGGGGGTCGGTAATTCACCCCTCCACTTT. This encodes CASSQDTGVGNSPLHF.

This clonotype was counted many times. The gene calls are TRBV4-3 and TRBJ2-1; no firm D call. The CDR3 covers 13 residues. Germline CDR1 reads LGHNA; CDR2 reads YSLEER. With 1 base removed from V and 8 bases from J, the gap between germline ends came to 9 bases. CDR3 region: CASSQGAMDEQFF. CDR3 coding DNA: TGCGCCAGCAGCCAAGGCGCAATGGATGAGCAGTTCTTC.